This TCR beta chain was identified in a study of Ad26.COV2.S vaccination and SARS-CoV-2 variants. Treatment: 15 to 20 received Ad26.COV2.S at low or high dose, single or two shots; 5 received placebo; per-sample allocation not given. Specimen acquisition occurred on day 63 following the initial vaccine or placebo injection. Based in Boston, the donor was an adult of 18-55 years. About this clone: Its target is unknown.

Study-wide points: Similar non-spike TCR breadth was observed in recipients of vaccine and of placebo. Vaccine recipients had higher spike-specific TCR breadth than placebo recipients. Reported findings describe substantial breadth in spike-specific CD8+ and CD4+ T cell responses following vaccination.

Sequenced by immunoSEQ multiplex PCR; TCRdb stores in-frame clones only, minus some. The sample includes roughly 380,000 clones, over 75% of them seen just once. Germline V gene lookup returns CDR1 WSHSY and CDR2 SAAADI. With V trimmed by 5 bases and J by 9 bases, 11 bases remained unmatched. CDR3 length: 15 amino acids. The receptor's source is a person between 18 and 59 years old who received the Ad26.COV2.S COVID-19 vaccine or a placebo. The chain is built from TRBV10-2 and TRBJ2-3; 10 bases fit TRBD1. Material: peripheral blood, obtained in a trial of Ad26.COV2.S vaccine versus placebo. The CDR3, as DNA: TGCGCCAGCAGTCCTGGACAGGGGGAGTCGGGCACGCAGTATTTT. It yields the protein CASSPGQGESGTQYF.